The rows below give T cell receptor beta chains drawn from one sample of a study of T cell responses to AZD1222 COVID-19 vaccine. The protocol was immunoSEQ multiplex PCR, while the TCRdb copy is restricted to in-frame clones and leaves out a portion. The sample includes about 180,000 clones, 91% of them seen just once. The starting material was peripheral blood, obtained on day 0 of AZD1222 vaccination. All receptors come from an adult in good health. Both conserved end residues are part of each CDR3. D genes are given only for firm matches. Size is stated for part of the rows, as once, few or many counts, or as a class when the clone is expanded.

abundance,v_gene,j_gene,d_gene,CDR3nt,CDR3aa
NA,TRBV2,TRBJ1-2,NA,TGTGCCAGCACCCCAGAGGGGGTCAACTATGGCTACACCTTC,CASTPEGVNYGYTF
NA,TRBV6-2/TRBV6-3,TRBJ1-1,NA,TGTGCCAGCAGTCGCGGTCAGGGTTACACTGAAGCTTTCTTT,CASSRGQGYTEAFF
NA,TRBV28,TRBJ2-7,NA,TGTGCCAGCAGAGCGGAGCCCTACGAGCAGTACTTC,CASRAEPYEQYF
NA,TRBV15,TRBJ2-7,NA,TGTGCCACCAGCAGAGATCTGGGTGCCTACGAGCAGTACTTC,CATSRDLGAYEQYF
NA,TRBV7-9,TRBJ2-2,NA,TGTGCCAGCAGCTCCCGGGACTCGCGGGCCGGGGAGCTGTTTTTT,CASSSRDSRAGELFF
NA,TRBV28,TRBJ2-7,NA,TGTGCCAGCAGTCTTCTTCCTTACGAGCAGTACTTC,CASSLLPYEQYF
NA,TRBV7-2,TRBJ1-2,NA,TGTGCCAGCAGCCCCACTATACAGGGAAGTGGCTACACCTTC,CASSPTIQGSGYTF
NA,TRBV5-6,TRBJ1-1,NA,TGTGCCAGCAGCCCGGTAGGGGTGAACACTGAAGCTTTCTTT,CASSPVGVNTEAFF
NA,TRBV7-2,TRBJ1-6,NA,TGTGCCAGCAGCGAGACACCTTATAATTCACCCCTCCACTTT,CASSETPYNSPLHF
NA,TRBV20-1,TRBJ2-5,NA,TGCAGCAAAACCCGGGGGGAGACCCAGTACTTC,CSKTRGETQYF
NA,TRBV11-2,TRBJ2-7,TRBD1,TGTGCCAGCAGCTTAGATCTCTGGACAGGCTCAAACTCCTACGAGCAGTACTTC,CASSLDLWTGSNSYEQYF
NA,TRBV15,TRBJ2-7,NA,TGTGCCACCAGCAGAGATCCTCCAGGCATTACCTACGAGCAGTACTTC,CATSRDPPGITYEQYF
NA,TRBV27,TRBJ1-6,NA,TGTGCCAGCACCTCATATAATTCACCCCTCCACTTT,CASTSYNSPLHF
NA,TRBV3-1/TRBV3-2,TRBJ2-7,TRBD2,TGTGCCAGCAGCCTCAGGGGCGGCGGGAGGTCTGGCGAGCAGTACTTC,CASSLRGGGRSGEQYF
once,TRBV7-3,TRBJ1-1,NA,TGTGCCAGCAGTCATAAGACAGGATGGGGACGGAACACTGAAGCTTTCTTT,CASSHKTGWGRNTEAFF
NA,TRBV28,TRBJ2-5,NA,TGTGCCAGCAGTCCGCGGGGTAGTTCGGTTGGTGGGACCCAGTACTTC,CASSPRGSSVGGTQYF
NA,TRBV7-2,TRBJ1-3,NA,TGTGCCAGCAGCTTAGGGACAGCTGGAAACACCATATATTTT,CASSLGTAGNTIYF
NA,TRBV15,TRBJ2-1,NA,TGTGCCACCAGCAGCGAACATGGAGAGGAGCAGTTCTTC,CATSSEHGEEQFF
NA,TRBV19,TRBJ2-1,TRBD2,TGTGCCAGTAGTCCATATCGGACTAGCGGGAGAAATGAGCAGTTCTTC,CASSPYRTSGRNEQFF
once,TRBV5-1,TRBJ1-4,NA,TGCGCCAGCAGCTTGACGGTGGGGGCGGATGAAAAACTGTTTTTT,CASSLTVGADEKLFF
NA,TRBV3-1/TRBV3-2,TRBJ1-1,NA,TGTGCCAGCAGCCAAGTTTGGAGAGGTGGGAACACTGAAGCTTTCTTT,CASSQVWRGGNTEAFF
NA,TRBV9,TRBJ2-1,NA,TGTGCCAGCAGCGTACTTTCGGGGGACGATGAGCAGTTCTTC,CASSVLSGDDEQFF
NA,TRBV5-4,TRBJ1-2,NA,TGTGCCAGCAGTTCCTCCACAGGGAGCTATGGCTACACCTTC,CASSSSTGSYGYTF
once,TRBV19,TRBJ2-1,NA,TGTGCCAGTAGTATCTCGTCTTTTATGCGTGAGCAGTTCTTC,CASSISSFMREQFF
NA,TRBV30,TRBJ2-1,TRBD2,TGTGCCCGCCAACTAGCGGGATCCGTCAATGAGCAGTTCTTC,CARQLAGSVNEQFF
once,TRBV7-2,TRBJ2-5,NA,TGTGCCAGCAGCTTAGAGTGGAAGGGGACCCAGTACTTC,CASSLEWKGTQYF
NA,TRBV30,TRBJ1-6,NA,TGTGCCTGGACCTTCGTTGGGACGGGTAATTCACCCCTCCACTTT,CAWTFVGTGNSPLHF
NA,TRBV7-2,TRBJ2-7,TRBD1,TGTGCCAGCAGTTCTACCGGGACAGGGACCGAGCAGTACTTC,CASSSTGTGTEQYF
NA,TRBV24-1,TRBJ2-3,NA,TGTGCCACCAGCGTAAGAGATACGCAGTATTTT,CATSVRDTQYF